The 8 T cell receptor beta chains below were found in one sample sequenced in a study of post-analysis software for immune sequencing data. General study findings and limits: TRBV5-6, TRBV5-1 and TRBV20-1 were among four to six TRBV segments more frequent in patients than controls.

The library was made from cDNA and included unique molecular identifiers. TCRdb re-called the PCR reads through MiXCR, storing one row per CDR3 protein. The data contain fewer than 600,000 distinct CDR3 sequences, roughly 45% of them seen just once; the ten biggest clones take up 12%. No antigen has been assigned to these receptors. Sequenced material: blood. The receptors here all came from a girl under 18 with multiple sclerosis.

This chain connects TRBV12-3 or TRBV12-4 to TRBJ2-7; 7 bases match TRBD2. This CDR3 is 15 amino acids long. Unmatched junction bases numbered 8, after V lost 3 bases and J lost 3 bases. CDR3 coding DNA: TGTGCCAGCAGTTTGTCTGGCGGGAGAGGCTACGAGCAGTACTTC. Translated, it gives CASSLSGGRGYEQYF.

This clonotype was detected only a few times. This sequence joins TRBV7-9 and TRBJ1-2; D remains unclear. From germline, CDR1 is SEHNR and CDR2 FQNEAQ (reference sequence). Trimming stripped 7 bases from V and 2 bases from J, with 5 bases between. This CDR3 has 11 residues. The CDR3 reads CASTKNYGYTF. In DNA form, the CDR3 reads TGTGCCAGCACCAAGAACTATGGCTACACCTTC. The full variable domain, in which reference TRBV7-9 and TRBJ1-2 provide the parts outside the CDR3, is DTGVSQNPRHKITKRGQNVTFRCDPISEHNRLYWYRQTLGQGPEFLTYFQNEAQLEKSRLLSDRFSAERPKGSFSTLEIQRTEQGDSAMYLCASTKNYGYTFGSGTRLTVV.

The chain recombines TRBV15 with TRBJ2-1, with D possibly matching TRBD1 (5 bases). The V gene lost 5 bases and the J gene lost 3 bases, with 8 bases spanning the gap. The CDR3 sequence is 13 residues long. Germline V gives CDR1 LNHNV, CDR2 YYDKDF (reference sequence). This CDR3 is CATSPDSYNEQFF. CDR3 coding DNA: TGTGCCACCAGCCCCGACAGCTACAATGAGCAGTTCTTC.

CDR3: CASIPLGLAGSPSYNEQFF. In nucleotides, the CDR3 is TGCGCCAGCATACCCTTAGGACTAGCGGGAAGTCCCTCCTACAATGAGCAGTTCTTC. The chain uses TRBV5-1 and TRBJ2-1, with 12 bases matching TRBD2. Looked up from germline, CDR1 is SGHRS and CDR2 is YFSETQ. There are 19 residues in the CDR3. J lost 0 bases, V lost 6 bases, and 13 bases had no gene match.

This clonotype turned up a few times. The V and J genes are TRBV24-1 and TRBJ1-4; D is unresolved. Germline-derived CDR1 and CDR2 are KGHDR and SFDVKD. V was cut by 9 bases and J by 6 bases, with 13 bases left in between. The CDR3 is 13 amino acids. This CDR3 reads CATAGGSDEKLFF. DNA for the CDR3: TGTGCCACCGCGGGAGGTTCGGATGAAAAACTGTTTTTT.

The chain couples TRBV28 to TRBJ2-7, with 8 bases fitting TRBD1. Germline lookup yields CDR1 MDHEN and CDR2 SYDVKM. V was pared by 8 bases and J by 5 bases, with 11 bases of the junction left unmatched. There are 14 residues in the CDR3. CDR3 sequence reads: CASVDRGRGDEQYF. CDR3 DNA sequence: TGTGCCAGCGTTGACAGGGGTCGCGGGGACGAGCAGTACTTC.

The chain has TRBV7-9 and TRBJ2-2; D is ambiguous. This CDR3 region has 15 residues. Germline loops: CDR1 SEHNR, CDR2 FQNEAQ (reference sequence). The V gene lost 3 bases and the J gene lost 4 bases, with 12 bases spanning the gap. In DNA, the CDR3 is TGTGCCAGCAGCTTTGGCGATAAGTTCACCGGGGAGCTGTTTTTT. It yields the protein CASSFGDKFTGELFF.

This chain links TRBV12-3 or TRBV12-4 with TRBJ2-1; 11 nucleotides align to TRBD1. Trimming took 7 bases from V and 6 from J; bases not matched to a gene: 5. There are 14 residues in the CDR3. Here the CDR3 reads CASTPGQGVNEQFF. As DNA, the CDR3 is TGTGCCAGCACCCCGGGACAGGGGGTCAATGAGCAGTTCTTC.